This T cell receptor (beta chain) was recorded in a study of cytomegalovirus exposure and HLA in healthy donors. Study-wide background: Within the Caucasian-associated ancestry cluster were 81% of the roughly 400 genotyped donors.

With 60 Vbeta and 13 Jbeta primers, the PCR was carried out. Authors' methods: Counted up in a later analysis, unique TCR beta chains came to some 80 million, with about 10 million shared. The table came from immunoSEQ multiplex PCR; TCRdb's copy has only in-frame clones and leaves some out. The V and J calls and clone size are taken from that table; D and trimming were inferred from the DNA. The sample records more than 100,000 clones, around 61% being singletons. Study-wide results and limits: Cytomegalovirus-associated status was assigned to 150 or so TCR beta chains.

Comment on this clone: What it binds is unknown.

The CDR3 has 11 residues. The V end was cut by 7 bases, the J end by 9 bases, with 11 bases between. Germline V gene data show CDR1 as SGHDT and CDR2 as YYEEEE. Healthy bone marrow donors made up the donors. Sequencing was carried out using PBMCs. The receptor was isolated from a woman aged 45-65 years in good health and CMV-seronegative. This chain connects TRBV5-6 to TRBJ2-1; TRBD1 is a possible D gene (5 bases). The CDR3 bases are TGTGCCAGCGGCAGGGTCGGTGAGCAGTTCTTC. Translated, it gives CASGRVGEQFF. The whole variable domain, remainder taken from reference TRBV5-6 and TRBJ2-1, is DAGVTQSPTHLIKTRGQQVTLRCSPKSGHDTVSWYQQALGQGPQFIFQYYEEEERQRGNFPDRFSGHQFPNYSSELNVNALLLGDSALYLCASGRVGEQFFGPGTRLTVL.